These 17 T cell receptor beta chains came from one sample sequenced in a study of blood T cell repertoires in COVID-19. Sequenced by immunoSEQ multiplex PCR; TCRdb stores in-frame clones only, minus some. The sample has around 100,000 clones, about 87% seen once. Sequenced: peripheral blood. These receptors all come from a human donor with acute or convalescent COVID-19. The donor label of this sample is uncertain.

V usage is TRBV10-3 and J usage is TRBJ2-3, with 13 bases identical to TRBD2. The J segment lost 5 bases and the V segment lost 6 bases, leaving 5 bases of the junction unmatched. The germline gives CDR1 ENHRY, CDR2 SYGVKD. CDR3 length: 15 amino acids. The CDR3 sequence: CAIRGTSGALDTQYF. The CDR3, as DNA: TGTGCCATCAGGGGGACTAGCGGGGCTTTAGATACGCAGTATTTT.

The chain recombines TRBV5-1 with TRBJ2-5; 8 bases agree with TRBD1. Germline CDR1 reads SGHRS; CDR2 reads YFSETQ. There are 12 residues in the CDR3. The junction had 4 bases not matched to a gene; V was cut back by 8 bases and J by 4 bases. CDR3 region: CASYTGGETQYF. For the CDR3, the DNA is TGCGCCAGTTACACAGGGGGAGAGACCCAGTACTTC.

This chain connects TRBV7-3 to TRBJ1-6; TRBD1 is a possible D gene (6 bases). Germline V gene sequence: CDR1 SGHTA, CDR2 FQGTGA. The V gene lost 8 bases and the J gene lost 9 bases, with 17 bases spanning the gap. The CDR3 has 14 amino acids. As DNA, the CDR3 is TGTGCCAGCGCCCTAGGGACATTTGGTTCACCCCTCCACTTT. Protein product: CASALGTFGSPLHF. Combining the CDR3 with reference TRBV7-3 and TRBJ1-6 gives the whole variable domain GAGVSQTPSNKVTEKGKYVELRCDPISGHTALYWYRQSLGQGPEFLIYFQGTGAADDSGLPNDRFFAVRPEGSVSTLKIQRTERGDSAVYLCASALGTFGSPLHFGNGTRLTVT.

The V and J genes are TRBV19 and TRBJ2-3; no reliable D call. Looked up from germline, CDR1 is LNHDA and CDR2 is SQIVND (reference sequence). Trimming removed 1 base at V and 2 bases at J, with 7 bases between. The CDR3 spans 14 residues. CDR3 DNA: TGTGCCAGTAGTATAGCCGGTCTCACAGATACGCAGTATTTT. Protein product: CASSIAGLTDTQYF.

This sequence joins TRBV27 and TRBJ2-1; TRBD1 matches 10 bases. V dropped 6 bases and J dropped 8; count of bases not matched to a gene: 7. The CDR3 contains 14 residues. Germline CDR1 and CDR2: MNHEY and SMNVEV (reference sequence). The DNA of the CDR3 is TGTGCCAGCAGACCGGGACAGGGGTTCCATGAGCAGTTCTTC. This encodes CASRPGQGFHEQFF.

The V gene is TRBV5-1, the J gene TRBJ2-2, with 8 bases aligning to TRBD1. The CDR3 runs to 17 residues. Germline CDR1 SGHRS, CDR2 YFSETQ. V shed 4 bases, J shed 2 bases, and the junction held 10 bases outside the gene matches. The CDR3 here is CASSPWTGPSNTGELFF. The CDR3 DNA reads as TGCGCCAGCAGCCCCTGGACAGGGCCATCAAACACCGGGGAGCTGTTTTTT.

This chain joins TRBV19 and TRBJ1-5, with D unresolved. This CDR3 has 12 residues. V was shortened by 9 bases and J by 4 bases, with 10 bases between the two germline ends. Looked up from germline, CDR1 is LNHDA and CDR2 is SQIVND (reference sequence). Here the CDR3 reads CASSLQNQPQHF. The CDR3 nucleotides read TGTGCCAGCAGTCTACAGAATCAGCCCCAGCATTTT. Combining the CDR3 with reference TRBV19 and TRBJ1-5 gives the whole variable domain DGGITQSPKYLFRKEGQNVTLSCEQNLNHDAMYWYRQDPGQGLRLIYYSQIVNDFQKGDIAEGYSVSREKKESFPLTVTSAQKNPTAFYLCASSLQNQPQHFGDGTRLSIL.

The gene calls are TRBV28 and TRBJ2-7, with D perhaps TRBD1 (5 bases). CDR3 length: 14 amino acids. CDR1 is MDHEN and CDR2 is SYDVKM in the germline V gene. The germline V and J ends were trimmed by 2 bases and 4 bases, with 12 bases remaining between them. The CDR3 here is CASSLPAGLYEQYF. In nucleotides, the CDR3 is TGTGCCAGCAGTTTACCGGCAGGGTTATACGAGCAGTACTTC.

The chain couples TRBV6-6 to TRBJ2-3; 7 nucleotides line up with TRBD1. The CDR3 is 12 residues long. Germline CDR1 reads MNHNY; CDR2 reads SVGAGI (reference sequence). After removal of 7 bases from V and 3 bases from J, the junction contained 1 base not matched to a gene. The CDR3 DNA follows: TGTGCCAGCACAGGGGGAACAGATACGCAGTATTTT. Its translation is CASTGGTDTQYF.

CDR3: CASSYSGHLTNTGELFF. In DNA form, the CDR3 reads TGTGCCAGCAGTTACTCGGGACACCTGACGAACACCGGGGAGCTGTTTTTT. This chain joins TRBV6-2 or TRBV6-3 and TRBJ2-2, with D possibly TRBD1 on 6 matching bases. CDR3 length equals 17 residues. Germline CDR1 and CDR2: MNHEY and SVGEGT. Trimming took 0 bases from V and 0 from J, leaving 11 bases between them.

The CDR3 reads CASSARGRQETQYF. Written as DNA, the CDR3 is TGCGCCAGCAGCGCCAGGGGGCGCCAAGAGACCCAGTACTTC. The V call is TRBV5-1, the J call TRBJ2-5; 8 nucleotides align to TRBD1. V trimming: 4 bases; J trimming: 1 base; junction bases outside the gene matches: 3. Germline values: CDR1 SGHRS, CDR2 YFSETQ. CDR3 length: 14 residues.

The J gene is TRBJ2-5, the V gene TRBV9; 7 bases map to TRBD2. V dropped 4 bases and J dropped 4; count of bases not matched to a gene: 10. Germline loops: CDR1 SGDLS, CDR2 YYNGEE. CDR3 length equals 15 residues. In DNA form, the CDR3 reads TGTGCCAGCAGCCTCGGGTTGGTAGCGGGAGAGACCCAGTACTTC. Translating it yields CASSLGLVAGETQYF.

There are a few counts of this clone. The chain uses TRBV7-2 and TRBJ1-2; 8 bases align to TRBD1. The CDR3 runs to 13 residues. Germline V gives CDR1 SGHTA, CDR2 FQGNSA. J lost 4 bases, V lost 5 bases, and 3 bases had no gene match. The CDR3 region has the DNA TGTGCCAGCAGCCCGACAGGGGCCTATGGCTACACCTTC. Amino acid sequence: CASSPTGAYGYTF.

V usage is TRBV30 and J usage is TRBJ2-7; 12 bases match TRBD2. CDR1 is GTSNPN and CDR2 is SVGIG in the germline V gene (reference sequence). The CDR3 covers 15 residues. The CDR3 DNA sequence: TGTGCTCTTTCCCATCTAGCGGGGGGGTCCTACGAGCAGTACTTC. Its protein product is CALSHLAGGSYEQYF.

In nucleotides, the CDR3 is TGTGCCAGCAGCGGAGAAGACAGGGCGAACACTGAAGCTTTCTTT. It yields the protein CASSGEDRANTEAFF. This sequence joins TRBV9 and TRBJ1-1; 7 bases are shared with TRBD1. V was clipped by 3 bases and J by 1 base; unmatched bases: 6. Germline CDR1 is SGDLS and CDR2 is YYNGEE. The CDR3 extends over 15 amino acids.

Here the CDR3 reads CASSLGGQGRTQFF. The CDR3 nucleotides are TGTGCCAGCAGCTTAGGGGGCCAAGGCCGGACGCAGTTCTTC. V gene TRBV7-9 combines with J gene TRBJ2-1; possible D gene TRBD1, 5 bases. The CDR3 covers 14 residues. Germline V gene sequence: CDR1 SEHNR, CDR2 FQNEAQ (reference sequence). Trimming took off 1 base at V and 12 bases at J, with 16 bases between the two ends.

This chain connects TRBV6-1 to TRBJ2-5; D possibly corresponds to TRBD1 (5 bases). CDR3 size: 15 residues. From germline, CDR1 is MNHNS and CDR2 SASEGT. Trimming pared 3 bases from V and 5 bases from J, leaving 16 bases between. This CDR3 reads CASSDPQTVQETQYF. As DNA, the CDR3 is TGTGCCAGCAGTGATCCCCAGACAGTTCAGGAGACCCAGTACTTC.